The present entry profiles one T cell receptor beta chain with its context. This sample is drawn from a study of blood T cell repertoires in COVID-19. The data were produced by immunoSEQ multiplex PCR, yet TCRdb's version contains in-frame clones alone and is incomplete. The table has under 300,000 clones, 85% to 90% seen once. Trimming took off 1 base at V and 2 bases at J, with 9 bases between the two ends. This CDR3 has 15 residues. Germline assignment: CDR1 MNHNS and CDR2 SASEGT. Specimen: PBMCs or T cells enriched from blood (not recorded which). The TCR originated in a man aged 18 to 30 who had recovered from COVID-19. The rearrangement links TRBV6-1 to TRBJ2-1; D may be TRBD1 (6 bases). Here the CDR3 reads CASSEGQDPYNEQFF. DNA for the CDR3: TGTGCCAGCAGTGAAGGACAGGACCCCTACAATGAGCAGTTCTTC.